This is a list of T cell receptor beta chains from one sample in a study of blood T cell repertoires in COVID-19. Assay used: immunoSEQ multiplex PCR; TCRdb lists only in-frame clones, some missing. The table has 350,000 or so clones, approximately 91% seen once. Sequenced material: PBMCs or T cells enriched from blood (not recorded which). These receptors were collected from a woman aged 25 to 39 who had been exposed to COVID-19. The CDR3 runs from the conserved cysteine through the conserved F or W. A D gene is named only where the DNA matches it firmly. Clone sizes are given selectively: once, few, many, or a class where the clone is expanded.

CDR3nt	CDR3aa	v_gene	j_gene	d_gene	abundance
TGTGCCACAACCGGAGGGGACTCCTCCTACGAGCAGTACTTC	CATTGGDSSYEQYF	TRBV9	TRBJ2-7	-	-
TGTGCCAGTAGTATTATGCAGGGATCTGGAAACACCATATATTTT	CASSIMQGSGNTIYF	TRBV19	TRBJ1-3	-	-
TGTGCCAGCAGCCCGGGACAGGGGGACAAGGGGGCTAGCACAGATACGCAGTATTTT	CASSPGQGDKGASTDTQYF	TRBV7-9	TRBJ2-3	TRBD1	-
TGTGCCAGCAGCTTAGCGGCTTCCTACGAGCAGTACTTC	CASSLAASYEQYF	TRBV7-6	TRBJ2-7	-	many
TGCGCCAGCAGCTTGGTGTCAGGGGTGTACGAGCAGTACTTC	CASSLVSGVYEQYF	TRBV5-1	TRBJ2-7	-	-
TGTGCCAGCAGTGAGGGACAGACTCTTAACTATGGCTACACCTTC	CASSEGQTLNYGYTF	TRBV2	TRBJ1-2	TRBD1	-
TGTGCCAGCAGTTTAGTAGGGGGTTACGGCTACACCTTC	CASSLVGGYGYTF	TRBV12-3/TRBV12-4	TRBJ1-2	-	-
TGTGCTAGCAGCTCCGGACTAGCGGGAGGGGGGAATGAGCAGTTCTTC	CASSSGLAGGGNEQFF	TRBV7-7	TRBJ2-1	TRBD2	once
TGTGCCAGCAGCTTAAGCACAGGGGTCGGGGAGCTGTTTTTT	CASSLSTGVGELFF	TRBV7-9	TRBJ2-2	TRBD1	-
TGTGCCAGTAGTATAGACGGGAACTATGGCTACACCTTC	CASSIDGNYGYTF	TRBV19	TRBJ1-2	-	once
TGTGCCAGCAGCTTGGTCGTTGACAGATTCTATGGCTACACCTTC	CASSLVVDRFYGYTF	TRBV5-4	TRBJ1-2	-	-
TGTGCCAGCAGCTTGGGGACAGGGTATGGCTACACCTTC	CASSLGTGYGYTF	TRBV7-9	TRBJ1-2	TRBD1	-
TGTGCCAGCAGTTTGAGTCAGGAGAACACTGAAGCTTTCTTT	CASSLSQENTEAFF	TRBV28	TRBJ1-1	-	-
TGCGCCAGCAGTATAGCGGGAGCTACAGATACGCAGTATTTT	CASSIAGATDTQYF	TRBV5-1	TRBJ2-3	TRBD2	-
TGTGCCATCAGTGATGGAGAACCCACCGGGGAGCTGTTTTTT	CAISDGEPTGELFF	TRBV10-3	TRBJ2-2	-	-
TGCAGCGTTGGGACAGGGAATCAGCCCCAGCATTTT	CSVGTGNQPQHF	TRBV29-1	TRBJ1-5	TRBD1	-
TGTGCCAGCAGCCAACACGGGACTAGCGGAATTGCGAACACCGGGGAGCTGTTTTTT	CASSQHGTSGIANTGELFF	TRBV4-2	TRBJ2-2	TRBD2	-
TGCGCCAGCAGTGAGACGACAGGCTACCGTCAAGAGACCCAGTACTTC	CASSETTGYRQETQYF	TRBV10-1	TRBJ2-5	-	once
TGTGCCAGCAGCGATTCGACTAGCGGGAGCAATGAGCAGTTCTTC	CASSDSTSGSNEQFF	TRBV7-3	TRBJ2-1	TRBD2	-
TGTGCCAGCAGTTTCCAAGGACAGGGCGCAACTAATGAAAAACTGTTTTTT	CASSFQGQGATNEKLFF	TRBV27	TRBJ1-4	TRBD1	-
TGTGCCAGCAGTTTCGGTCTCCTTCTAGCGGGAGATACAGATACGCAGTATTTT	CASSFGLLLAGDTDTQYF	TRBV28	TRBJ2-3	TRBD2	-
TGTGCCAGTAGCTCCAGCGGGAGGACGTCCTACAATGAGCAGTTCTTC	CASSSSGRTSYNEQFF	TRBV19	TRBJ2-1	TRBD2	-
TGCGCCAGCAGCTTGGGCCCAGCAGATATAGCATATCAGCCCCAGCATTTT	CASSLGPADIAYQPQHF	TRBV5-1	TRBJ1-5	-	few
TGTGCCAGCAGTGAAGCTACAGGGATCTTCAATCAGCCCCAGCATTTT	CASSEATGIFNQPQHF	TRBV6-1	TRBJ1-5	-	-
TGTGCCAGCAGCCATCGTGCGGCAATTCGCCAAGAGACCCAGTACTTC	CASSHRAAIRQETQYF	TRBV11-1	TRBJ2-5	-	-
TGTGCCAGCAGCGTATCTCCCGCGGCGGAGCAGTATTTT	CASSVSPAAEQYF	TRBV9	TRBJ2-3	-	-
TGTGCCAGCAGTATCAGGGGAAGTGCTTTCTTT	CASSIRGSAFF	TRBV28	TRBJ1-1	-	-
TGCGCCAGCAGTGGGCCCCAGGGTAGTGAGCAGTTCTTC	CASSGPQGSEQFF	TRBV10-1	TRBJ2-1	-	few